A single sample is the source of the 31 T cell receptor beta chains below, sequenced in a study of blood T cell repertoires in COVID-19. Method: immunoSEQ multiplex PCR; TCRdb's copy keeps in-frame clones and lacks some. This repertoire shows some 93,000 clones, approximately 86% found once; its top ten account for about 19%. The sequenced sample consisted of peripheral blood. The receptors shown here come from a woman of 80 years or more with acute or convalescent COVID-19.

The chain links TRBV11-2 to TRBJ2-5; D perhaps matches TRBD2 (7 bases). CDR1 is SGHAT, CDR2 FQNNGV, per germline. The CDR3 is 13 amino acids. V lost 6 bases and J 5 bases, leaving 13 bases between the germline ends. The DNA for the CDR3 is TGTGCCAGCAGATTCGGGGGGCGGGAGACCCAGTACTTC. Translating it yields CASRFGGRETQYF. The variable domain in full, completed from reference TRBV11-2 and TRBJ2-5, reads EAGVAQSPRYKIIEKRQSVAFWCNPISGHATLYWYQQILGQGPKLLIQFQNNGVVDDSQLPKDRFSAERLKGVDSTLKIQPAKLEDSAVYLCASRFGGRETQYFGPGTRLLVL.

As to this clone: A junction end diverges from the germline sequence, so it may reflect a read error. The genes are TRBV10-3 and TRBJ1-2; unclear D gene. Per germline, CDR1 ENHRY and CDR2 SYGVKD. The length of the CDR3 is 15 residues. CDR3 protein: CAMSGVGRKNYGYTF. The CDR3 DNA follows: TGTGCCATGAGTGGAGTGGGCAGGAAGAACTATGGCTACACCTTC.

V usage is TRBV5-1 and J usage is TRBJ2-7, with 7 bases identical to TRBD1. The CDR3 covers 13 residues. Trimming at V came to 2 bases and at J to 6 bases, leaving 5 bases not matched to a gene. In germline, CDR1 is SGHRS, CDR2 YFSETQ. CDR3 loop: CASSLTGAREQYF. The CDR3 nucleotides are TGCGCCAGCAGCTTAACAGGGGCCCGCGAGCAGTACTTC.

The chain combines TRBV28 with TRBJ2-2; the match to TRBD1 covers 10 bases. With 5 bases clipped from V and 5 bases from J, the junction kept 5 bases outside the gene matches. Germline CDR1 and CDR2: MDHEN and SYDVKM. This CDR3 is built from 15 residues. CDR3 nucleotide sequence: TGTGCCAGCAGTCGGACAGGGGGATGGACCGGGGAGCTGTTTTTT. This encodes CASSRTGGWTGELFF.

The CDR3 nucleotides read TGTGCCAGCAGTCGGGGGAGGGCAGTTCCGTTCTATGGCTACACCTTC. Translated: CASSRGRAVPFYGYTF. The rearrangement joins TRBV27 to TRBJ1-2, with D perhaps TRBD1 (5 bases). The V and J ends lost 5 bases and 4 bases respectively, with 20 bases between them. Germline V gene sequence: CDR1 MNHEY, CDR2 SMNVEV (reference sequence). The CDR3 consists of 16 residues.

V usage is TRBV6-5 and J usage is TRBJ1-1; weak D call: TRBD1 (6 bases). The CDR3 consists of 14 residues. V shed 2 bases and J shed 1 base, with 8 bases lying between them. The germline V gene has CDR1 MNHEY and CDR2 SVGAGI. The CDR3 protein is CASSYGRGNTEAFF. DNA of the CDR3: TGTGCCAGCAGTTACGGCAGGGGGAACACTGAAGCTTTCTTT.

The V call is TRBV2, the J call TRBJ2-7, with TRBD2 as a possible D gene (6 bases). Trimming took 5 bases from V and 3 from J, leaving 17 bases between them. Germline-derived CDR1 and CDR2 are SNHLY and FYNNEI. This CDR3 spans 15 amino acids. This CDR3 reads CASSPGEGLIYEQYF. CDR3 nucleotides: TGTGCCAGCAGTCCGGGGGAAGGGCTAATCTACGAGCAGTACTTC.

This chain's CDR3 is CASRTGQMNQPQHF. In nucleotides, the CDR3 is TGTGCCAGTAGGACGGGACAGATGAATCAGCCCCAGCATTTT. The chain links TRBV19 to TRBJ1-5, with TRBD1 matching 7 bases. From germline, CDR1 is LNHDA and CDR2 SQIVND (reference sequence). Trimming at V came to 6 bases and at J to 4 bases, leaving 6 bases not matched to a gene. The CDR3 runs to 14 residues.

The rearrangement uses TRBV4-1 and TRBJ1-2; no clear D. V was trimmed by 3 bases and J by 3 bases, leaving 20 bases between them. Looked up from germline, CDR1 is MGHRA and CDR2 is YSYEKL. The CDR3 totals 17 residues. CDR3 in DNA: TGCGCCAGCAGCCAGCCCTTCGGGAAAGGGTTAGACTATGGCTACACCTTC. This codes for CASSQPFGKGLDYGYTF.

The gene calls are TRBV5-1 and TRBJ1-6; 9 bases align to TRBD1. The CDR3 has 14 amino acids. Unmatched junction bases numbered 2, after V lost 0 bases and J lost 10 bases. CDR1 and CDR2 (germline): SGHRS, YFSETQ. CDR3 bases: TGCGCCAGCAGCTTGGGACAGGGGGACTCACCCCTCCACTTT. Translated, it gives CASSLGQGDSPLHF.

The rearrangement uses TRBV27 and TRBJ2-7; 8 bases map to TRBD2. The CDR3 consists of 16 residues. Germline V lookup: CDR1 MNHEY, CDR2 SMNVEV (reference sequence). Germline trimming cut 1 base from V and 2 bases from J; bases unmatched to any gene: 7. CDR3 DNA: TGTGCCAGCAGTTTATTCGGGACTAGTACTGCCTACGAGCAGTACTTC. This translates into CASSLFGTSTAYEQYF.

DNA for the CDR3: TGCGCCAGCAGTAAACAGGGGGGGCCGAACACCGGGGAGCTGTTTTTT. It yields the protein CASSKQGGPNTGELFF. The chain employs TRBV5-1 and TRBJ2-2, with a tentative D call TRBD1 (8 bases). This CDR3 is built from 16 residues. V dropped 5 bases and J dropped 0 bases, with 14 bases sitting between them. Germline lookup yields CDR1 SGHRS and CDR2 YFSETQ.

This clone was observed a few times. J is TRBJ1-1 and V is TRBV5-4; D is ambiguous. Trimming left V 2 bases short and J 1 base short, with 9 bases between. Germline values: CDR1 SGHNT, CDR2 YYREEE (reference sequence). The length of the CDR3 is 14 residues. The CDR3 here is CASSFAGRNTEAFF. The CDR3 DNA sequence: TGTGCCAGCAGCTTCGCAGGAAGGAACACTGAAGCTTTCTTT.

The sample holds one count of this clone. The chain employs TRBV5-1 and TRBJ2-3; the match to TRBD2 covers 8 bases. Germline CDR1 SGHRS, CDR2 YFSETQ. V shed 2 bases and J 0 bases; nucleotides not matched to a gene: 5. This CDR3 spans 16 amino acids. The CDR3 DNA reads as TGCGCCAGCAGCTTCGGACTAGCTTCGAGCACAGATACGCAGTATTTT. Translation: CASSFGLASSTDTQYF.

The genes are TRBV27 and TRBJ1-5; D may be TRBD1 (5 bases). The germline V gene encodes CDR1 MNHEY and CDR2 SMNVEV (reference sequence). The V end lost 2 bases, the J end lost 5 bases, and 10 bases lay between the germline ends. CDR3 length equals 14 residues. CDR3 residues: CASSLQGPDQPQHF. The CDR3, as DNA: TGTGCCAGCAGTTTACAGGGCCCCGATCAGCCCCAGCATTTT.

The chain employs TRBV2 and TRBJ1-1; D call uncertain. There are 13 residues in the CDR3. Germline V gene data show CDR1 as SNHLY and CDR2 as FYNNEI. V was trimmed by 9 bases and J by 0 bases, leaving 11 bases between them. CDR3 DNA: TGTGCCAGACAAAGGGAGATGAACACTGAAGCTTTCTTT. It is translated as CARQREMNTEAFF.

V usage is TRBV6-5 and J usage is TRBJ2-7, with TRBD1 matching over 10 bases. The CDR3 consists of 14 residues. Germline V CDR1 and CDR2: MNHEY, SVGAGI. V was pared by 6 bases and J by 4 bases, with 6 bases of the junction left unmatched. CDR3: CASRGTGALYEQYF. In DNA form, the CDR3 reads TGTGCCAGCAGAGGGACAGGGGCGTTGTACGAGCAGTACTTC.

The chain is built from TRBV2 and TRBJ2-5; D unresolved. V was trimmed by 8 bases and J by 5 bases, leaving 9 bases between them. Germline V gene sequence: CDR1 SNHLY, CDR2 FYNNEI. This CDR3 comprises 11 residues. The chain's CDR3 is CASASKETQYF. The CDR3 DNA follows: TGTGCCAGCGCCTCTAAGGAGACCCAGTACTTC.

The chain carries TRBV28 and TRBJ1-5; D may be TRBD1 (6 bases). The CDR3 length is 15 residues. Deletions cut 3 bases from V and 5 bases from J, with 14 bases between. CDR1 and CDR2 (germline): MDHEN, SYDVKM. The CDR3 sequence is CASSFGQSRYQPQHF. The DNA of the CDR3 is TGTGCCAGCAGTTTCGGACAGAGTCGGTATCAGCCCCAGCATTTT.

This chain links TRBV3-1 (or the pseudogene TRBV3-2) with TRBJ2-1, with no clear D. Germline CDR1 is LGHDT and CDR2 is YNNKEL (reference sequence). Trimming pared 4 bases from V and 3 bases from J, leaving 13 bases between. The CDR3 is 15 amino acids. The CDR3 spells CASSPDNLLYNEQFF. The CDR3 nucleotides read TGTGCCAGCAGCCCCGACAACCTACTCTACAATGAGCAGTTCTTC.

The rearrangement uses TRBV2 and TRBJ1-2, with D tentatively TRBD1 (5 bases). CDR3 length equals 12 residues. Per the germline V gene, CDR1 is SNHLY and CDR2 is FYNNEI. The ends were cut back, 4 bases at V and 6 bases at J, with 9 bases in the middle. In DNA, the CDR3 is TGTGCCAGCAGTGTTCAGGGCCATGGCTACACCTTC. Protein sequence: CASSVQGHGYTF.

This clone is a singleton in its sample. This rearrangement joins TRBV7-8 to TRBJ2-5; possibly TRBD1 for D (5 bases). This CDR3 is 12 amino acids long. Trimming stripped 4 bases from V and 9 bases from J, with 12 bases between. The V gene's germline CDR1 is SGHVS and CDR2 FQNEAQ. DNA for the CDR3: TGTGCCAGCAGCTCGCAGGGATCGGCCCAGTACTTC. Translated, it gives CASSSQGSAQYF.

The CDR3 sequence: CASSESADTQYF. CDR3 DNA sequence: TGTGCCAGCAGTGAGTCAGCAGATACGCAGTATTTT. J is TRBJ2-3 and V is TRBV2, with no clear D. Trimming shortened V by 3 bases and J by 4 bases, and 5 bases separated the two germline ends. Germline V gene data show CDR1 as SNHLY and CDR2 as FYNNEI. The CDR3 consists of 12 residues.

The chain combines TRBV4-1 with TRBJ2-1; TRBD1 agrees at 10 bases. V lost 4 bases to trimming and J lost 7 bases; unmatched junction nucleotides: 7. CDR3 length: 15 residues. Germline assignment: CDR1 MGHRA and CDR2 YSYEKL. CDR3 amino acids: CASSPDRGRLNEQFF. The CDR3 DNA reads as TGCGCCAGCAGCCCCGACAGGGGGCGGTTGAATGAGCAGTTCTTC.

The V gene is TRBV23-1, the J gene TRBJ2-7; 12 bases line up with TRBD1. TRBV23-1 is an open reading frame, and its role is uncertain. The CDR3 extends over 19 amino acids. V gave up 0 bases and J gave up 5 bases; unmatched junction bases: 14. The CDR3 reads CASSQSGPTGTGGHHEQYF. Here the CDR3 DNA reads TGCGCCAGCAGTCAATCGGGCCCCACGGGGACAGGGGGCCACCACGAGCAGTACTTC.

The chain combines TRBV5-6 with TRBJ2-1, with 7 bases lining up with TRBD1. The CDR3 spans 14 residues. Germline loops: CDR1 SGHDT, CDR2 YYEEEE. Unmatched junction bases numbered 6, after V lost 3 bases and J lost 6 bases. Here the CDR3 reads CASSWDRRGNEQFF. DNA of the CDR3: TGTGCCAGCAGCTGGGACAGAAGAGGCAATGAGCAGTTCTTC.

The chain links TRBV5-1 to TRBJ2-3; D might be TRBD2 (6 bases). Germline assignment: CDR1 SGHRS and CDR2 YFSETQ. The CDR3 consists of 17 residues. Between the trimmed V and J ends, which lost 0 bases and 0 bases, there was a span of 14 bases. CDR3 in DNA: TGCGCCAGCAGCTTGGAGGGGACTCTCACCAGCACAGATACGCAGTATTTT. This translates into CASSLEGTLTSTDTQYF.

The V gene is TRBV18, the J gene TRBJ2-7; no definite D call. Germline values: CDR1 KGHSH, CDR2 LQKENI. Between the trimmed V and J ends, which lost 0 bases and 4 bases, there was a span of 4 bases. CDR3 size: 12 residues. CDR3 sequence reads: CASSPPGYEQYF. CDR3 nucleotides: TGTGCCAGCTCACCACCCGGTTACGAGCAGTACTTC. The whole variable domain, filled in from reference TRBV18 and TRBJ2-7, reads NAGVMQNPRHLVRRRGQEARLRCSPMKGHSHVYWYRQLPEEGLKFMVYLQKENIIDESGMPKERFSAEFPKEGPSILRIQQVVRGDSAAYFCASSPPGYEQYFGPGTRLTVT.

V is TRBV19 and J is TRBJ2-1, with 7 bases lining up with TRBD2. Germline trimming cut 5 bases from V and 12 bases from J; bases unmatched to any gene: 7. CDR3 length: 12 residues. Germline CDR1 is LNHDA and CDR2 is SQIVND (reference sequence). Written as DNA, the CDR3 is TGTGCCAGTAGTGAGGCGGGGGAGTGGCAGTTCTTC. Its protein product is CASSEAGEWQFF.

The chain uses TRBV18 and TRBJ2-5, with D perhaps TRBD1 (5 bases). Germline V gene sequence: CDR1 KGHSH, CDR2 LQKENI. CDR3 length: 15 residues. The V and J ends lost 0 bases and 3 bases respectively, with 11 bases between them. For the CDR3, the DNA is TGTGCCAGCTCACCACCGGGTCGCAGGGAAGAGACCCAGTACTTC. Translating it yields CASSPPGRREETQYF.

The chain carries TRBV18 and TRBJ1-1; tentative D call: TRBD1 (5 bases). The CDR3 totals 15 residues. Germline lookup yields CDR1 KGHSH and CDR2 LQKENI. V was pared by 0 bases and J by 3 bases, with 11 bases between. CDR3 protein: CASSPPSGPDTEAFF. The CDR3 DNA sequence: TGTGCCAGCTCACCACCGTCAGGGCCCGACACTGAAGCTTTCTTT. Looking up the rest from reference TRBV18 and TRBJ1-1 gives the full variable domain: NAGVMQNPRHLVRRRGQEARLRCSPMKGHSHVYWYRQLPEEGLKFMVYLQKENIIDESGMPKERFSAEFPKEGPSILRIQQVVRGDSAAYFCASSPPSGPDTEAFFGQGTRLTVV.